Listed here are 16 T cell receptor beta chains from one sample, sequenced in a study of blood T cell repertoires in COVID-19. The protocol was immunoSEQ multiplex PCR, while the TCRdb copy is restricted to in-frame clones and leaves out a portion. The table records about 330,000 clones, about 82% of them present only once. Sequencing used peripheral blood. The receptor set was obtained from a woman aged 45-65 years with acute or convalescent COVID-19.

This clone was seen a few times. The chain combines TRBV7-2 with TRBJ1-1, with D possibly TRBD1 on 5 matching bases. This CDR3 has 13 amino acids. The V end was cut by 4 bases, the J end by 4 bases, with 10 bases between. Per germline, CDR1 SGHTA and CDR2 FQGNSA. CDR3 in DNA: TGTGCCAGCAGCTCCAAAGGGGTCACTGAAGCTTTCTTT. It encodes CASSSKGVTEAFF.

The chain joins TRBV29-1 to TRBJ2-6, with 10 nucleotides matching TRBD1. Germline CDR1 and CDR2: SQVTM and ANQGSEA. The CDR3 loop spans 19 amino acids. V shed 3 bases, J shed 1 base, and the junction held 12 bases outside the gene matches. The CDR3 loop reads CSVDSPPTGGVSGANVLTF. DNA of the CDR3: TGCAGCGTTGACTCTCCCCCGACAGGGGGCGTTTCTGGGGCCAACGTCCTGACTTTC.

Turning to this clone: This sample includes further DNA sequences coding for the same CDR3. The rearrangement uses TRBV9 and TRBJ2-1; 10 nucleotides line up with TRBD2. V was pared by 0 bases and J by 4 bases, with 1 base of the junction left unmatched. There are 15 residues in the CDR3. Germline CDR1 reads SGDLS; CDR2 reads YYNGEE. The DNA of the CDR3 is TGTGCCAGCAGCGTAGGGACTAGCGGTTACAATGAGCAGTTCTTC. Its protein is CASSVGTSGYNEQFF.

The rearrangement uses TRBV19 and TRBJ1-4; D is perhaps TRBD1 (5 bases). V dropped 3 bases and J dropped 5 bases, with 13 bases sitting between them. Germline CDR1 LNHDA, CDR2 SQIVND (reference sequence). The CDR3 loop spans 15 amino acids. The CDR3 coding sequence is TGTGCCAGTAGTATTCGGACACGGGGGAATGAAAAACTGTTTTTT. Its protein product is CASSIRTRGNEKLFF.

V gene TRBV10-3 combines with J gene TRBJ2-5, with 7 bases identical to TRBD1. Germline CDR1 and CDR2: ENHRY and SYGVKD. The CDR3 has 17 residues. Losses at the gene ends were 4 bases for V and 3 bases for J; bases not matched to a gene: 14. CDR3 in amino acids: CAISAIPRQGPEETQYF. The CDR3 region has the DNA TGTGCCATCAGTGCGATCCCTCGACAGGGTCCGGAAGAGACCCAGTACTTC.

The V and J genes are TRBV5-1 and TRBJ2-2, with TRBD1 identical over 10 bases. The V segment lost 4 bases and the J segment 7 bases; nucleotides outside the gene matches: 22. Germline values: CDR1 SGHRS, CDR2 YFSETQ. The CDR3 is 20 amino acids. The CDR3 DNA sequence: TGCGCCAGCAGCCCGGTGCCGGAGACAGGGGGCGTGGGGAACCTCGGGGAGCTGTTTTTT. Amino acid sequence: CASSPVPETGGVGNLGELFF.

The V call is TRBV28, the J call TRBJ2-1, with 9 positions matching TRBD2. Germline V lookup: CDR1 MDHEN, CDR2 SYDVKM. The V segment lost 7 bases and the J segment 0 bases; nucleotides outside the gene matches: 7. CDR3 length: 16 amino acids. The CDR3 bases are TGTGCCAGCACCCTAGCGGGGACGCTCTCCTACAATGAGCAGTTCTTC. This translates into CASTLAGTLSYNEQFF.

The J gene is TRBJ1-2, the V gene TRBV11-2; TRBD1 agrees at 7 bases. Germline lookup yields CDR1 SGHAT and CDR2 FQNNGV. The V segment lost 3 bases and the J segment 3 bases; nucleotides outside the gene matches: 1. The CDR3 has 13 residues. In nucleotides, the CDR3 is TGTGCCAGCAGCTTTACAGGGGACTATGGCTACACCTTC. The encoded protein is CASSFTGDYGYTF.

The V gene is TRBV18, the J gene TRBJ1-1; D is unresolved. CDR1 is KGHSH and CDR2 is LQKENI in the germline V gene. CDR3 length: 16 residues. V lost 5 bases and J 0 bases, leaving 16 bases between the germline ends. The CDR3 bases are TGTGCCAGCTCAGGGAGAGCCGTGGCGATGAACACTGAAGCTTTCTTT. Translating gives CASSGRAVAMNTEAFF.

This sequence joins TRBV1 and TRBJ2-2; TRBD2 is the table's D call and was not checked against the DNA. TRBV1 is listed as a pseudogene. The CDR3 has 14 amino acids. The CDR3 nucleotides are TGCACCAGCAGCCAAGTCCTAGACACCGGGGAGCTGTTTTTT. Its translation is CTSSQVLDTGELFF.

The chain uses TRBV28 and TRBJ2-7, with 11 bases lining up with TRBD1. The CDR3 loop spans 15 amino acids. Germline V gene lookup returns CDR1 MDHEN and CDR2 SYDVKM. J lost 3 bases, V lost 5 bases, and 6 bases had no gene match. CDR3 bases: TGTGCCAGCAGTACGGGACAGGGGGATTACTACGAGCAGTACTTC. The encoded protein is CASSTGQGDYYEQYF.

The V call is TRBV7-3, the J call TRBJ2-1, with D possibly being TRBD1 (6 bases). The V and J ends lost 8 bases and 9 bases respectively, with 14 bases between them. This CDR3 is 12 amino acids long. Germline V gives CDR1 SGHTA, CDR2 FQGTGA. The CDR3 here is CASGTHRGEQFF. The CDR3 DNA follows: TGTGCCAGCGGGACACACCGCGGTGAGCAGTTCTTC.

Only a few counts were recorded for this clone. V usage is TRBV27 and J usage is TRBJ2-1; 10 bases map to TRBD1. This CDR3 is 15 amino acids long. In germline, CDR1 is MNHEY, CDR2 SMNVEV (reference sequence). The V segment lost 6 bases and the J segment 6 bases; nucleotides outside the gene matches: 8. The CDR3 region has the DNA TGTGCCAGCAGACCCTACGGGACAGGGGTCAATGAGCAGTTCTTC. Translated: CASRPYGTGVNEQFF.

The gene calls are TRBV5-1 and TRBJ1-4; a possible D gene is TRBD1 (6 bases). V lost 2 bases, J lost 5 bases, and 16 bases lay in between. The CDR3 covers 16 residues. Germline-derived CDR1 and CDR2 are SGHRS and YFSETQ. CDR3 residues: CASSFTTDRTNEKLFF. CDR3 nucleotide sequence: TGCGCCAGCAGCTTTACGACCGACAGGACAAATGAAAAACTGTTTTTT. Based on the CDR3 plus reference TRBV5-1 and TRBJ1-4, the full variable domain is KAGVTQTPRYLIKTRGQQVTLSCSPISGHRSVSWYQQTPGQGLQFLFEYFSETQRNKGNFPGRFSGRQFSNSRSEMNVSTLELGDSALYLCASSFTTDRTNEKLFFGSGTQLSVL.

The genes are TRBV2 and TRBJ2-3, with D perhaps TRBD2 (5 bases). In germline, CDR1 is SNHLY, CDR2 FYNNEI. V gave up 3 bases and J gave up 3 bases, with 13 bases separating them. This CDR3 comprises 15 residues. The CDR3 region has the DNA TGTGCCAGCAGTGAGGAGAGGGTGAGGACAGATACGCAGTATTTT. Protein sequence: CASSEERVRTDTQYF.

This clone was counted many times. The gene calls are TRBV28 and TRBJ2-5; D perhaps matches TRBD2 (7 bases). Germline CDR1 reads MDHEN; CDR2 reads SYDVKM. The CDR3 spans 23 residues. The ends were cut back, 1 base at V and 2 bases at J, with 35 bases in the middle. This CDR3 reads CASSLSIPNHIQLAQGWQETQYF. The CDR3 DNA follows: TGTGCCAGCAGTTTATCCATCCCCAACCACATCCAACTAGCGCAGGGGTGGCAAGAGACCCAGTACTTC.